The rows below give T cell receptor beta chains drawn from one sample of a study of CD8 T cells in ankylosing spondylitis. A single record per CDR3 protein comes from TCRdb applying MiXCR to the 5' RACE reads. The sample consists of around 230,000 distinct CDR3 sequences, under 8.5% of them appearing once. The source material was blood, either unsorted or a sorted T cell fraction (not recorded which). These receptors all stem from a female donor with ankylosing spondylitis or in good health (not recorded which). CDR3s include the opening cysteine and the closing phenylalanine or tryptophan. Each record gives: D gene, J gene, V gene, CDR3 protein. The D gene is left open where the match is weak.

d_call: NA
j_call: TRBJ2-1
v_call: TRBV28
cdr3_aa: CASSTWGRGYNEQFF

d_call: NA
j_call: TRBJ1-5
v_call: TRBV12-3/TRBV12-4
cdr3_aa: CASSLVGGGSPQHF

d_call: TRBD1
j_call: TRBJ2-1
v_call: TRBV4-1
cdr3_aa: CASSRYYRGQGDEQFF

d_call: NA
j_call: TRBJ2-7
v_call: TRBV20-1
cdr3_aa: CSALYTRYEQYF

d_call: TRBD2
j_call: TRBJ2-1
v_call: TRBV2
cdr3_aa: CASSSRTSGGDNEQFF

d_call: NA
j_call: TRBJ1-5
v_call: TRBV30
cdr3_aa: CAWSPTDRYSNQPQHF

d_call: TRBD1
j_call: TRBJ1-5
v_call: TRBV6-2/TRBV6-3
cdr3_aa: CASSSSKILTGLNQPQHF

d_call: TRBD1
j_call: TRBJ2-7
v_call: TRBV28
cdr3_aa: CASRGTGGSYEQYF

d_call: TRBD1
j_call: TRBJ2-1
v_call: TRBV19
cdr3_aa: CATLDRGKKNEQFF

d_call: NA
j_call: TRBJ1-1
v_call: TRBV20-1
cdr3_aa: CSAKDGGRNTEAFF

d_call: NA
j_call: TRBJ1-3
v_call: TRBV7-2
cdr3_aa: CASSLGDRQGYTIYF

d_call: TRBD2
j_call: TRBJ2-5
v_call: TRBV4-1
cdr3_aa: CASSQDGRERQETQYF

d_call: TRBD1
j_call: TRBJ2-1
v_call: TRBV6-5
cdr3_aa: CASRYRQGRTEQFF

d_call: TRBD2
j_call: TRBJ2-7
v_call: TRBV12-3/TRBV12-4
cdr3_aa: CASSTGTSGIKQYF

d_call: TRBD2
j_call: TRBJ2-1
v_call: TRBV20-1
cdr3_aa: CSAVTSGRGYNEQFF

d_call: TRBD2
j_call: TRBJ2-1
v_call: TRBV5-1
cdr3_aa: CASSLRAGGDDEQFF

d_call: NA
j_call: TRBJ2-1
v_call: TRBV11-2
cdr3_aa: CASSLAGSRYDEQFF

d_call: NA
j_call: TRBJ2-1
v_call: TRBV11-2
cdr3_aa: CASSLVQGSYNEQFF

d_call: NA
j_call: TRBJ1-4
v_call: TRBV10-3
cdr3_aa: CATSGEDEKLFF

d_call: TRBD1
j_call: TRBJ1-2
v_call: TRBV20-1
cdr3_aa: CSAQGGGQTLYGYTF

d_call: TRBD1
j_call: TRBJ1-2
v_call: TRBV20-1
cdr3_aa: CSARRQGLKNYGYTF

d_call: NA
j_call: TRBJ2-2
v_call: TRBV7-9
cdr3_aa: CASSLGVSGMNTGELFF

d_call: NA
j_call: TRBJ1-3
v_call: TRBV7-9
cdr3_aa: CASSQLGGKAGNTIYF

d_call: NA
j_call: TRBJ2-6
v_call: TRBV7-9
cdr3_aa: CASSPKGQAVGANVLTF

d_call: TRBD1
j_call: TRBJ2-7
v_call: TRBV20-1
cdr3_aa: CSAREGTAYSYEQYF

d_call: NA
j_call: TRBJ1-2
v_call: TRBV10-3
cdr3_aa: CAIFMEGPASYGYTF

d_call: TRBD2
j_call: TRBJ2-2
v_call: TRBV12-3/TRBV12-4
cdr3_aa: CASSLGLAVTGELFF

d_call: TRBD1
j_call: TRBJ2-7
v_call: TRBV24-1
cdr3_aa: CATSDTGTGAHEQYF

d_call: TRBD2
j_call: TRBJ2-7
v_call: TRBV11-2
cdr3_aa: CASSLARTSGSYEQYF

d_call: NA
j_call: TRBJ1-1
v_call: TRBV7-2
cdr3_aa: CASSLETAYTEAFF

d_call: NA
j_call: TRBJ2-1
v_call: TRBV27
cdr3_aa: CASRDSPYNEQFF

d_call: TRBD1
j_call: TRBJ2-2
v_call: TRBV5-1
cdr3_aa: CASSPQTGGHSMFF

d_call: NA
j_call: TRBJ2-1
v_call: TRBV5-1
cdr3_aa: CASSLPAGGRYNEQFF

d_call: TRBD2
j_call: TRBJ2-1
v_call: TRBV10-3
cdr3_aa: CAISLSGGYNEQFF

d_call: NA
j_call: TRBJ2-2
v_call: TRBV12-3/TRBV12-4
cdr3_aa: CASSLEGTNTGELFF

d_call: NA
j_call: TRBJ1-3
v_call: TRBV20-1
cdr3_aa: CSARGGPSGNTIYF

d_call: NA
j_call: TRBJ2-1
v_call: TRBV7-2
cdr3_aa: CASSSLNEDEQFF

d_call: TRBD1
j_call: TRBJ1-1
v_call: TRBV5-5
cdr3_aa: CASRQGVWNTEAFF

d_call: TRBD2
j_call: TRBJ2-7
v_call: TRBV7-2
cdr3_aa: CASSTGGRVSYEQYF

d_call: NA
j_call: TRBJ1-5
v_call: TRBV20-1
cdr3_aa: CSARPDRNQPQHF

d_call: TRBD1
j_call: TRBJ2-2
v_call: TRBV10-3
cdr3_aa: CAIGDRGRNTGELFF